A single sample is the source of the 10 T cell receptor beta chains below, sequenced in a study of spatial heterogeneity in lung cancer. TCRdb called the 5' RACE reads again in MiXCR, with one record for every CDR3 protein. The sample shows roughly 46,000 distinct CDR3 sequences, 10% to 15% of them seen only once. Indicated time point: blood at routine non-recurrence follow-up after resection. The sequenced sample was PBMCs, obtained at follow-up. The receptors originated from a male donor with early-stage non-small cell lung cancer.

This clonotype showed up many times. V usage is TRBV6-2 or TRBV6-3 and J usage is TRBJ2-3, with 13 bases identical to TRBD2. Per the germline V gene, CDR1 is MNHEY and CDR2 is SVGEGT. This CDR3 is 16 amino acids long. The V segment lost 4 bases and the J segment 2 bases; nucleotides outside the gene matches: 3. The CDR3 region is CASSSGTSGNTDTQYF. Written as DNA, the CDR3 is TGTGCCAGCAGTTCCGGGACTAGCGGGAACACAGATACGCAGTATTTT.

This clonotype was seen ten or more times. The rearrangement uses TRBV20-1 and TRBJ1-1, with D possibly matching TRBD1 (6 bases). Germline V gene lookup returns CDR1 DFQATT and CDR2 SNEGSKA (reference sequence). V was clipped by 4 bases and J by 4 bases, with 13 bases between them. This CDR3 is 13 amino acids long. CDR3 loop: CSAMSGVVTEAFF. CDR3 DNA sequence: TGCAGTGCTATGTCAGGGGTGGTCACTGAAGCTTTCTTT.

This clonotype was observed many times. This chain links TRBV12-3 or TRBV12-4 with TRBJ2-1; D perhaps matches TRBD2 (5 bases). The CDR3 sequence is 13 residues long. The V end was cut by 1 base, the J end by 6 bases, with 7 bases between. CDR3 in amino acids: CASSLGTPNEQFF. The CDR3 DNA follows: TGTGCCAGCAGTTTAGGGACTCCCAATGAGCAGTTCTTC.

The sample holds many counts of this clonotype. V usage is TRBV9 and J usage is TRBJ2-1; no clear D gene. Trimming removed 4 bases at V and 10 bases at J, with 9 bases between. The CDR3 sequence is 11 residues long. CDR1 is SGDLS and CDR2 is YYNGEE in the germline V gene. The CDR3 spells CASSKQREQFF. The CDR3 nucleotides are TGTGCCAGCAGCAAACAGAGAGAGCAGTTCTTC.

This clonotype showed up many times. As DNA, the CDR3 is TGTGCCAGCTCACCACCGAATGGATACACCGGGGAGCTGTTTTTT. This encodes CASSPPNGYTGELFF. The J gene is TRBJ2-2, the V gene TRBV18; D remains ambiguous. Germline V lookup: CDR1 KGHSH, CDR2 LQKENI. Trimming took 0 bases from V and 3 from J, leaving 8 bases between them. CDR3 size: 15 residues.

The gene calls are TRBV4-1 and TRBJ2-3; unclear D gene. This CDR3 is 14 amino acids long. V was pared by 0 bases and J by 0 bases, with 4 bases between. Germline CDR1 and CDR2: MGHRA and YSYEKL. The CDR3: CASSQELSTDTQYF. As DNA, the CDR3 is TGCGCCAGCAGCCAAGAACTTAGCACAGATACGCAGTATTTT.

Comment on this clonotype: A much larger clonotype is one base distant, so this may be a read error. The V call is TRBV4-3, the J call TRBJ2-3; unclear D gene. CDR3 length equals 15 residues. The V gene lost 4 bases and the J gene lost 1 base, with 12 bases spanning the gap. CDR1 and CDR2 (germline): LGHNA, YSLEER. CDR3 sequence reads: CASSLGWSGTDTQYF. The CDR3, as DNA: TGCGCCAGCAGCCTAGGGTGGAGTGGCACAGATACGCAGTATTTT.

V usage is TRBV9 and J usage is TRBJ1-1; D ambiguous. Deletions cut 4 bases from V and 4 bases from J, with 20 bases between. Per the germline V gene, CDR1 is SGDLS and CDR2 is YYNGEE. The CDR3 loop spans 16 amino acids. The CDR3 nucleotides read TGTGCCAGCAGCATCCTTCCCTCCCCCGTGGGCACTGAAGCTTTCTTT. It encodes CASSILPSPVGTEAFF.

This clonotype was recorded at least ten times. This rearrangement joins TRBV28 to TRBJ1-2; D is possibly TRBD1 (5 bases). V lost 3 bases and J lost 5, with 16 bases in between. The CDR3 contains 15 residues. Germline V gene lookup returns CDR1 MDHEN and CDR2 SYDVKM. CDR3 residues: CASSLGGSPPYGYTF. In DNA form, the CDR3 reads TGTGCCAGCAGTTTGGGGGGGTCCCCTCCTTATGGCTACACCTTC.

This clonotype was counted at least ten times. This chain joins TRBV7-9 and TRBJ2-7; 9 nucleotides align to TRBD2. Germline V gene lookup returns CDR1 SEHNR and CDR2 FQNEAQ (reference sequence). After removal of 4 bases from V and 4 bases from J, the junction contained 2 bases not matched to a gene. The length of the CDR3 is 13 residues. CDR3 DNA sequence: TGTGCCAGCAGCTCGGGACTAGCTTACGAGCAGTACTTC. Amino acid sequence: CASSSGLAYEQYF.